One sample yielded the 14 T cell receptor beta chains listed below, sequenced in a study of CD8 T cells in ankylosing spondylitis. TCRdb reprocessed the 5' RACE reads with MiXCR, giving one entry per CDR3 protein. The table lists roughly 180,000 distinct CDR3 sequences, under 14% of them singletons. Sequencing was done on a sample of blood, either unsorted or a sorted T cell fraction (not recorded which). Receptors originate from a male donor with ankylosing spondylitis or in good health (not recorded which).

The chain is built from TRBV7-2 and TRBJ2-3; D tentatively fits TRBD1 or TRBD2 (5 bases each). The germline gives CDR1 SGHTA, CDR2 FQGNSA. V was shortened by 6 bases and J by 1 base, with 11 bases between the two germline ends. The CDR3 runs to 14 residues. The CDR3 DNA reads TGTGCCAGCAGGGGGGTTAGGGGCACAGATACGCAGTATTTT. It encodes CASRGVRGTDTQYF. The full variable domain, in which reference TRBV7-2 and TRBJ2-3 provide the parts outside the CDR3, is GAGVSQSPSNKVTEKGKDVELRCDPISGHTALYWYRQSLGQGLEFLIYFQGNSAPDKSGLPSDRFSAERTGGSVSTLTIQRTQQEDSAVYLCASRGVRGTDTQYFGPGTRLTVL.

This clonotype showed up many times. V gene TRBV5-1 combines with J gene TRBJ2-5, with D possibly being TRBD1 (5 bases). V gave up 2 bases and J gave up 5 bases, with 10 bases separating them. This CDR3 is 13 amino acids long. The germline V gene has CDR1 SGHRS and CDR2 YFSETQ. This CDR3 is CASSLSGMETQYF. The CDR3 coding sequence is TGCGCCAGCAGCTTATCAGGGATGGAGACCCAGTACTTC.

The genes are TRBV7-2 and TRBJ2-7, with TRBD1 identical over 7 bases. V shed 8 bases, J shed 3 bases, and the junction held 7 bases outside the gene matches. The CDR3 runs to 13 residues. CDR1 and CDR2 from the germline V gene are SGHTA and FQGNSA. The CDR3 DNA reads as TGTGCCAGCTCACCGGGACAGCTCTACGAGCAGTACTTC. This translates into CASSPGQLYEQYF.

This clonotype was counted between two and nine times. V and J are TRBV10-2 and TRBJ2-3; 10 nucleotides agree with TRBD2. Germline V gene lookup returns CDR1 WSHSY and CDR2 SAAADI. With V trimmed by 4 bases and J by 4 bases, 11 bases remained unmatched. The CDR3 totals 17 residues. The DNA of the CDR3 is TGCGCCAGCAGTGGAGACCCAGCGGGGGGGTTTGCAGATACGCAGTATTTT. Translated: CASSGDPAGGFADTQYF.

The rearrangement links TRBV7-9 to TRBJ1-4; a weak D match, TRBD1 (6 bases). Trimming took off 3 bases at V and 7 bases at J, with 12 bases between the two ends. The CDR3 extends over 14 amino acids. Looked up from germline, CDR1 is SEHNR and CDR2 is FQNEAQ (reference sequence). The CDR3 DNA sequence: TGTGCCAGCAGCTTTTGGGGGGCTAGTGAAAAACTGTTTTTT. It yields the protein CASSFWGASEKLFF.

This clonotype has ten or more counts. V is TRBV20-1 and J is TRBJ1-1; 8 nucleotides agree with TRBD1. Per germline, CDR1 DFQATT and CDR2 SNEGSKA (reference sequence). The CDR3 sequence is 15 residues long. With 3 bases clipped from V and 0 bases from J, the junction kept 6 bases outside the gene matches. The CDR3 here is CSASQQGAMNTEAFF. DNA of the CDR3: TGCAGTGCTAGTCAGCAGGGGGCAATGAACACTGAAGCTTTCTTT.

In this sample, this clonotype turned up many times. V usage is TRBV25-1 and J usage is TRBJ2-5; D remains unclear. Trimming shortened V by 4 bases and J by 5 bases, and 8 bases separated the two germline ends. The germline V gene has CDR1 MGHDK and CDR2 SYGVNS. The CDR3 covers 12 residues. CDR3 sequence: CASSVSTETQYF. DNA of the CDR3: TGTGCCAGCAGTGTCTCGACGGAGACCCAGTACTTC.

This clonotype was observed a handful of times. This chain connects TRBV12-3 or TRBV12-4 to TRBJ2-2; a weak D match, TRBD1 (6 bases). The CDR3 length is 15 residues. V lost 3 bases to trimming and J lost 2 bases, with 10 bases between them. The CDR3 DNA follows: TGTGCCAGCAGTTTCTCACAGGGTAACACCGGGGAGCTGTTTTTT. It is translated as CASSFSQGNTGELFF.

CDR3 bases: TGTGCCAGCAAGACCGGGAGGGCGGCAGATACGCAGTATTTT. Its translation: CASKTGRAADTQYF. V gene TRBV2 combines with J gene TRBJ2-3; TRBD2 aligns across 8 bases. The germline CDR1 and CDR2 sequences are SNHLY and FYNNEI. After removal of 7 bases from V and 4 bases from J, the junction contained 7 bases not matched to a gene. The CDR3 runs 14 residues.

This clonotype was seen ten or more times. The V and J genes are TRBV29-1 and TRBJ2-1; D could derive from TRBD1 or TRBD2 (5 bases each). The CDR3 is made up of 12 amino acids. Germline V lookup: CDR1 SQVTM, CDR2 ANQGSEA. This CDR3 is CSAPRAGGEQFF. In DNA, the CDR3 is TGCAGTGCTCCCCGGGCTGGGGGTGAGCAGTTCTTC.

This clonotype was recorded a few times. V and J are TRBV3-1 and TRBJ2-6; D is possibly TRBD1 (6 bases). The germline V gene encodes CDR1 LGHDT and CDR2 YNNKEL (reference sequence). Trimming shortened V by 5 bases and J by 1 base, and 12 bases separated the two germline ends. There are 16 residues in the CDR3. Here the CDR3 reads CASSGGISSGANVLTF. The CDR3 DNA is TGTGCCAGCAGCGGGGGCATATCGTCTGGGGCCAACGTCCTGACTTTC.

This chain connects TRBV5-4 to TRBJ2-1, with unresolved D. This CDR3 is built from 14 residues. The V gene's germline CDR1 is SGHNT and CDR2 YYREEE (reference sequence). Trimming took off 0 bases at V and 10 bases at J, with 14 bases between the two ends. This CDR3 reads CASSLAGPPQEQFF. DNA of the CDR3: TGTGCCAGCAGCTTGGCCGGTCCCCCTCAGGAGCAGTTCTTC. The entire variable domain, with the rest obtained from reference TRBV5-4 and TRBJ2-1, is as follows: ETGVTQSPTHLIKTRGQQVTLRCSSQSGHNTVSWYQQALGQGPQFIFQYYREEENGRGNFPPRFSGLQFPNYSSELNVNALELDDSALYLCASSLAGPPQEQFFGPGTRLTVL.

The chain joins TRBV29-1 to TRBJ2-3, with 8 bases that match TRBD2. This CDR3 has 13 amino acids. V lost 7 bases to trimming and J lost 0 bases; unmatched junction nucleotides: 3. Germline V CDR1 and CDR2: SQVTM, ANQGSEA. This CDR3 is CSATSGSTDTQYF. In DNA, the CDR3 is TGCAGCGCCACTAGCGGCAGCACAGATACGCAGTATTTT.

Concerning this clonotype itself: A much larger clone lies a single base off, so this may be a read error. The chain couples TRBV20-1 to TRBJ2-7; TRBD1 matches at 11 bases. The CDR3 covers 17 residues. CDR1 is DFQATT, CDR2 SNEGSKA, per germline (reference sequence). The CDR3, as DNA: TGCTGTGCTAGAGTAGGACAGGGGGCTGTGGAGTACTACGAGCAGTACTTC. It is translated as CCARVGQGAVEYYEQYF.